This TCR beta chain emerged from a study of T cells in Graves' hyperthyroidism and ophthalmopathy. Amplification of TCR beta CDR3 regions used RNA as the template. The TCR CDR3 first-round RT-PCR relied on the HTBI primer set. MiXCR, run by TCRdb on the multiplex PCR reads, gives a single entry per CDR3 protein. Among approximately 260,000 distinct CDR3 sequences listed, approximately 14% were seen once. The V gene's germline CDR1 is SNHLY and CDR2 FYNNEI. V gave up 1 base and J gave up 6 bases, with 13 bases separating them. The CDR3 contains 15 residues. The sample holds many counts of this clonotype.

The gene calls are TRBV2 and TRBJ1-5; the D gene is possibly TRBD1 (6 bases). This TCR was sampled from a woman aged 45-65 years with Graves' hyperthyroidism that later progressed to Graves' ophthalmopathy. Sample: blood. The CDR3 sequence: CASSEEWRGPQPQHF. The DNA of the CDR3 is TGTGCCAGCAGTGAAGAATGGCGGGGGCCTCAGCCCCAGCATTTT.